Listed below are T cell receptor beta chains from one sample, sequenced in a study of cytomegalovirus exposure and HLA in healthy donors. Here immunoSEQ multiplex PCR was the method, and the copy in TCRdb shows in-frame clones only, minus some. Recorded for this sample: 150,000 to 200,000 clones. The source material was PBMCs. The source of these receptors is a woman aged 55-75 years in good health and CMV-seronegative. The CDR3 runs from the conserved cysteine through the conserved F or W. The D gene is left open where the match is weak.

v_gene,j_gene,d_gene,CDR3nt,CDR3aa
TRBV4-1,TRBJ1-1,NA,TGCGCCAGCAGCCAATCGGGCACTGAAGCTTTCTTT,CASSQSGTEAFF
TRBV7-9,TRBJ1-6,TRBD1,TGTGCCAGCAGCTCAGGACAGGGTTATTCACCCCTCCACTTT,CASSSGQGYSPLHF
TRBV10-3,TRBJ1-2,NA,TGTGCCATCAAGGAGGGTGTCTATGGCTACACCTTC,CAIKEGVYGYTF
TRBV6-6,TRBJ1-5,NA,TGTGCCAGCAGTTACGAAGAGGGAACCCAGCCCCAGCATTTT,CASSYEEGTQPQHF
TRBV7-8,TRBJ2-1,TRBD1,TGTGCCAGCAGCTTAGTAGGGGGCTGGAACAATGAGCAGTTCTTC,CASSLVGGWNNEQFF
TRBV29-1,TRBJ2-5,NA,TGCAGCGTTGAAGATAGGGGCAACTTAGAGACCCAGTACTTC,CSVEDRGNLETQYF
TRBV4-2,TRBJ1-4,NA,TGTGCCAGCACCTCAAGAGCAGGGGAAAAACTGTTTTTT,CASTSRAGEKLFF
TRBV29-1,TRBJ1-1,TRBD1,TGCAGCGTTGGGAGGCCGGGACAGGGGAGAGGGAACACTGAAGCTTTCTTT,CSVGRPGQGRGNTEAFF
TRBV18,TRBJ2-2,NA,TGTGCCAGCTCACCCGGAGGGAACACCGGGGAGCTGTTTTTT,CASSPGGNTGELFF
TRBV15,TRBJ2-3,NA,TGTGCCACCAGCAGAGCCCCTCCAGGGTTAGATACGCAGTATTTT,CATSRAPPGLDTQYF
TRBV18,TRBJ1-2,NA,TGTGCCAGCTCACCGGCTTTGGCAGAGGACTATGGCTACACCTTC,CASSPALAEDYGYTF
TRBV6-1,TRBJ2-2,NA,TGTGCCAGCAGTTCAGAGGGGGCCGGGGAGCTGTTTTTT,CASSSEGAGELFF
TRBV27,TRBJ2-7,NA,TGTGCCAGCAGTAAACCACGACAGGGACTCTCCTACGAGCAGTACTTC,CASSKPRQGLSYEQYF
TRBV10-3,TRBJ1-5,TRBD1,TGTGCCATCTCCCGGACAGGGGCCCTTGTCGAACCCCAGCATTTT,CAISRTGALVEPQHF
TRBV19,TRBJ2-1,NA,TGTGCCAGTAGTATCTTAGCGACAACAGTCGCCTCCAATGAGCAGTTCTTC,CASSILATTVASNEQFF
TRBV27,TRBJ2-2,TRBD1,TGTGCCAGCAGTTCAGGGGGCGCCCCCGGGGAGCTGTTTTTT,CASSSGGAPGELFF
TRBV30,TRBJ1-2,NA,TGTGCCTGGAGTGTAGTTATGAGCGGCTACACCTTC,CAWSVVMSGYTF
TRBV18,TRBJ2-5,NA,TGTGCCAGCTCACCAAGGGGAAGAGAGACCCAGTACTTC,CASSPRGRETQYF
TRBV9,TRBJ2-1,NA,TGTGCCAGCAGCCCGACGACAGGCCCCTACAATGAGCAGTTCTTC,CASSPTTGPYNEQFF
TRBV5-1,TRBJ2-3,NA,TGCGCCAGCAGTATCCCCCAGGGAGGTACAGATACGCAGTATTTT,CASSIPQGGTDTQYF
TRBV6-5,TRBJ1-4,NA,TGTGCCAGCAGTTCGAGGGAAGGTGAAAAACTGTTTTTT,CASSSREGEKLFF
TRBV18,TRBJ2-3,NA,TGTGCCAGCTCACCGACAGGAGATACGCAGTATTTT,CASSPTGDTQYF
TRBV12-5,TRBJ1-1,TRBD1,TGTGCTAGTGGTTTGGTACTCGGACAGGGATCTACCAGGCCACTGAACACTGAAGCTTTCTTT,CASGLVLGQGSTRPLNTEAFF
TRBV12-5,TRBJ2-3,TRBD1,TGTGCTAGTGGTTTGGACGGCAAGGGGGCCCTGACCACAGATACGCAGTATTTT,CASGLDGKGALTTDTQYF
TRBV2,TRBJ2-5,NA,TGTGCCAGCAGTCCACAGACAGTGGGGCGGGAGACCCAGTACTTC,CASSPQTVGRETQYF
TRBV5-1,TRBJ1-1,TRBD1,TGCGCCAGCAGCTTGGACAGGGGCTCAGCTGAAGCTTTCTTT,CASSLDRGSAEAFF
TRBV18,TRBJ1-1,TRBD1,TGTGCCAGCTCTCTTGGACAGGACACTGAAGCTTTCTTT,CASSLGQDTEAFF
TRBV6-1,TRBJ2-7,NA,TGTGCCAGCAGTGTGCAGGGGTCATACGAGCAGTACTTC,CASSVQGSYEQYF
TRBV5-1,TRBJ1-1,NA,TGCGCCAGCAGCCTTTCTACAGGGAACACTGAAGCTTTCTTT,CASSLSTGNTEAFF
TRBV18,TRBJ1-2,TRBD1,TGTGCCAGCTCACGCGGGACAGGACCTTATGGCTACACCTTC,CASSRGTGPYGYTF
TRBV10-3,TRBJ1-1,NA,TGTGCCATCAGTGAGTCGAGCGGGATGAACACTGAAGCTTTCTTT,CAISESSGMNTEAFF
TRBV7-3,TRBJ1-1,NA,TGTGCCAGCAGCTCACAGGGCGGAGTGACTGAAGCTTTCTTT,CASSSQGGVTEAFF
TRBV19,TRBJ1-5,TRBD1,TGTGCCAGTAGTATTCCCCGTCGACAGGGGTATGCCAATCAGCCCCAGCATTTT,CASSIPRRQGYANQPQHF
TRBV9,TRBJ2-2,TRBD2,TGTGCCAGCAGCCTCCTGGCGGGAGTCGACACCGGGGAGCTGTTTTTT,CASSLLAGVDTGELFF
TRBV5-1,TRBJ2-3,TRBD1,TGCGCCAGCAGTTTGGGACAGCTTACTAGCACAGATACGCAGTATTTT,CASSLGQLTSTDTQYF
TRBV25-1,TRBJ1-2,NA,TGTGCCAGCAGTGGGGGACTGCCCTATGGCTACACCTTC,CASSGGLPYGYTF
TRBV11-1,TRBJ1-4,NA,TGTGCCAGCGCACCGGGGGCAACTAATGAAAAACTGTTTTTT,CASAPGATNEKLFF
TRBV7-9,TRBJ1-4,TRBD1,TGTGCCAGCAGCTTAAGGGGGACAGGTATTAATGAAAAACTGTTTTTT,CASSLRGTGINEKLFF
TRBV5-4,TRBJ2-3,TRBD2,TGTGCCAGCAGCTTCCTACTAGCGGGCTCTAGTACAGATACGCAGTATTTT,CASSFLLAGSSTDTQYF
TRBV9,TRBJ2-3,NA,TGTGCCAGCAGCGTAGTGAGCGCCCTCACAGATACGCAGTATTTT,CASSVVSALTDTQYF
TRBV27,TRBJ2-1,NA,TGTGCCAGCAGTTTAGAGGGCAATGAGCAGTTCTTC,CASSLEGNEQFF
TRBV19,TRBJ1-3,NA,TGTGCCAGTAGTTACTCTCCGGGACACTCTGGAAACACCATATATTTT,CASSYSPGHSGNTIYF
TRBV19,TRBJ1-1,NA,TGTGCCAGTAGTATAGTAAGGGGCACTGAAGCTTTCTTT,CASSIVRGTEAFF
TRBV18,TRBJ2-1,TRBD1,TGTGCCAGCTCACCCGGACAGGGTGCGGGCAATGAGCAGTTCTTC,CASSPGQGAGNEQFF
TRBV11-3,TRBJ2-5,NA,TGTGCCAGCAGCGCGGGGATCGGGGAGACCCAGTACTTC,CASSAGIGETQYF
TRBV11-3,TRBJ2-5,TRBD1,TGTGCCAGCAGCTCACGACAGGGACAAGAGACCCAGTACTTC,CASSSRQGQETQYF
TRBV2,TRBJ2-7,TRBD1,TGTGCCAGCAGTGAAAATGGCAGACAGGGGAGTGGTTATTTC,CASSENGRQGSGYF
TRBV6-6,TRBJ1-2,TRBD1,TGTGCCAGCAGGGAGACAGGGGGCGGTGGCTACACCTTC,CASRETGGGGYTF
TRBV18,TRBJ2-7,TRBD2,TGTGCCAGCTCACCATATGTGGCGCGGGGGGGAGGTGAGCAGTACTTC,CASSPYVARGGGEQYF
TRBV2,TRBJ2-7,TRBD1,TGTGCCAGCAGCGGGACAGGAAGGGAGCAGTACTTC,CASSGTGREQYF
TRBV5-4,TRBJ1-5,NA,TGTGCCAGCAGCCCAGGCCAGGGACAGCCCCAGCATTTT,CASSPGQGQPQHF
TRBV10-2,TRBJ1-2,NA,TGCGCCAGCAGTGAGCCGACTCCCTATGGCTACACCTTC,CASSEPTPYGYTF
TRBV27,TRBJ2-3,TRBD1,TGTGTCAGCAGTCAGAGGGACAGGGGGAATACGCAGTATTTT,CVSSQRDRGNTQYF
TRBV19,TRBJ2-2,NA,TGTGCCAGTAATCGTGCCAGTACGAACACCGGGGAGCTGTTTTTT,CASNRASTNTGELFF
TRBV27,TRBJ1-1,NA,TGTGCCAGCAGTTTATCGCAGGGTTTGTCAACTGAAGCTTTCTTT,CASSLSQGLSTEAFF
TRBV5-6,TRBJ2-7,NA,TGTGCCAGCAGCTTAGGGGTAAGATACGAGCAGTACTTC,CASSLGVRYEQYF
TRBV25-1,TRBJ1-6,NA,TGTGCCAGCAGGCGGACACCCCTCCACTTT,CASRRTPLHF
TRBV29-1,TRBJ1-2,TRBD1,TGCAGCGTTGAAGGGGACAGCTATGGCTACACCTTC,CSVEGDSYGYTF
TRBV7-9,TRBJ1-5,NA,TGTGCCAGCAGCCCGGGGGGGGTTCAGCCCCAGCATTTT,CASSPGGVQPQHF